A selection of T cell receptor beta chains follows, all from one sample in a study of post-analysis software for immune sequencing data. One entry per CDR3 protein, called by TCRdb with MiXCR from the PCR reads. Counted here are about 540,000 distinct CDR3 sequences, about a third occurring once; the ten biggest clones make up about 6%. The sequenced material came from blood. These receptors originate from a girl aged 2-17 years with multiple sclerosis. CDR3s include the opening cysteine and the closing phenylalanine or tryptophan. Each record gives: J gene, D gene, V gene, clone size, CDR3 protein, CDR3 DNA. D genes are given only for firm matches. Where a row states a size, it is once, few, many or the class of an expanded clone; other rows omit it.

>TRBJ1-1|TRBD1|TRBV12-3/TRBV12-4|NA
CASSPSRGGTEAFF
TGTGCCAGCAGCCCTTCCAGGGGGGGCACTGAAGCTTTCTTT
>TRBJ2-5|TRBD2|TRBV11-2|NA
CASSLALAGGPETQYF
TGTGCCAGCAGCTTAGCCCTAGCGGGGGGGCCTGAGACCCAGTACTTC
>TRBJ1-4|NA|TRBV6-6|few
CASSSRSGDPTNEKLFF
TGTGCCAGCAGCTCCCGGTCAGGGGATCCAACTAATGAAAAACTGTTTTTT
>TRBJ1-5|TRBD1|TRBV6-5|NA
CASSYGQGGRNQPQHF
TGTGCCAGCAGTTACGGGCAGGGGGGTCGGAATCAGCCCCAGCATTTT
>TRBJ2-7|TRBD1|TRBV5-1|NA
CASSSAGGEQYF
TGCGCCAGCAGCTCGGCAGGGGGCGAGCAGTACTTC
>TRBJ2-3|NA|TRBV6-5|NA
CASSYGFRDTQYF
TGTGCCAGCAGTTACGGTTTTAGAGATACGCAGTATTTT
>TRBJ2-3|TRBD1|TRBV6-1|NA
CASRRTGSFPDTQYF
TGTGCCAGCAGACGGACAGGGAGTTTCCCAGATACGCAGTATTTT
>TRBJ2-1|TRBD1|TRBV6-4|NA
CASSDSRGGAGDEQFF
TGTGCCAGCAGTGACTCGAGAGGGGGCGCTGGGGATGAGCAGTTCTTC
>TRBJ2-5|TRBD1|TRBV4-1|NA
CASNQNTGVQETQYF
TGCGCCAGCAACCAGAACACAGGGGTCCAAGAGACCCAGTACTTC
>TRBJ2-5|NA|TRBV6-1|NA
CASSPSPQETQYF
TGTGCCAGCAGTCCTAGCCCGCAAGAGACCCAGTACTTC
>TRBJ2-7|TRBD1|TRBV12-3/TRBV12-4|NA
CASRRQGDGYEQYF
TGTGCCAGCAGGAGACAGGGAGATGGATACGAGCAGTACTTC
>TRBJ1-2|TRBD1|TRBV20-1|few
CSARIGTDYGYTF
TGCAGTGCTAGAATCGGGACAGACTATGGCTACACCTTC